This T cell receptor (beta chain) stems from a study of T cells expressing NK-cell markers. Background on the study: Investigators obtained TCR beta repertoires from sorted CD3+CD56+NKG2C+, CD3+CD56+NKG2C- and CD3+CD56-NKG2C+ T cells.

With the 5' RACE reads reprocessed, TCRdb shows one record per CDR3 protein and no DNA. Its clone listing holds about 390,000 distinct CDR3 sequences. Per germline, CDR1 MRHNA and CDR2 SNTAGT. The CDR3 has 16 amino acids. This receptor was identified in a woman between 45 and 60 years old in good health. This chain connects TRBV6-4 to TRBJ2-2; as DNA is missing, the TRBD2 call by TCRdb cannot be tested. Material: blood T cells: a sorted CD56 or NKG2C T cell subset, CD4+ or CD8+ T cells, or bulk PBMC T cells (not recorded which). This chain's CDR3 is CASPWTSGRRSGELFF.